Sequencing of this TCR beta chain was carried out in a study of blood T cell repertoires in COVID-19. On the study more broadly: Acute and convalescent COVID-19 specimens originated in the United States, Italy and Spain. From T cells, B-cell-depleted T cells, or PBMCs came the material, which was cDNA or gDNA.

The CDR3 runs to 15 residues. Germline V lookup: CDR1 LGHDT, CDR2 YNNKEL (reference sequence). The ends were cut back, 1 base at V and 7 bases at J, with 14 bases in the middle. Source study methods: How many nucleated cells were present was estimated from reference gene primer amplification. Produced via immunoSEQ multiplex PCR; TCRdb's table is partial and in-frame only. Clone size and V and J calls were adopted from that table, with D and trimming inferred from the DNA. Here the sample spans tens of thousands of clones, around four fifths being singletons. This chain connects TRBV3-1 (or the pseudogene TRBV3-2) to TRBJ1-5; D gene unclear. Sequencing input: peripheral blood. This TCR was recovered from a man between 65 and 85 years old with acute or convalescent COVID-19. The CDR3 DNA sequence: TGTGCCAGCAGCCAAGGAGGTGGGTTTGGGCAGCCCCAGCATTTT. Encoded protein: CASSQGGGFGQPQHF.